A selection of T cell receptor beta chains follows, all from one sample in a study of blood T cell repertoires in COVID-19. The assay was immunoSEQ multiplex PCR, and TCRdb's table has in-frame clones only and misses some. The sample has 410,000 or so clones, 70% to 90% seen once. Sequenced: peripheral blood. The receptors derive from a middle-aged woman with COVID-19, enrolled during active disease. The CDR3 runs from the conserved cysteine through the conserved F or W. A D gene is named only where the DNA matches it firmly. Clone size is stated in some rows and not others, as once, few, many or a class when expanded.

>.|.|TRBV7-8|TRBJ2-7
CASSLTETYEQYF
TGTGCCAGCAGCTTGACTGAGACCTACGAGCAGTACTTC
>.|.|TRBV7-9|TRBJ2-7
CASSLLVGTFYEQYF
TGTGCCAGCAGCTTGCTTGTTGGGACTTTCTACGAGCAGTACTTC
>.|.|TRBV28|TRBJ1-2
CASSGGVGYTF
TGTGCCAGCAGCGGGGGGGTCGGCTACACCTTC
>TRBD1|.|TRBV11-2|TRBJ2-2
CASLRVQGAAGELFF
TGTGCCAGCCTCCGGGTACAGGGGGCCGCCGGGGAGCTGTTTTTT
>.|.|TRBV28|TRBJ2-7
CASRGGAYEQYF
TGTGCCAGCAGAGGAGGGGCCTACGAGCAGTACTTC
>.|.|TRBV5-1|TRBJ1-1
CASSLDLNNAEAFF
TGCGCCAGCAGCTTGGACCTAAATAATGCGGAAGCTTTCTTT
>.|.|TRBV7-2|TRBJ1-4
CASSLIAPRVRTNEKLFF
TGTGCCAGCAGCTTAATCGCTCCCAGGGTCCGGACTAATGAAAAACTGTTTTTT
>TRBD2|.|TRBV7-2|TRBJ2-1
CASSPQLAGYNEQFF
TGTGCCAGCAGCCCACAACTAGCGGGTTACAATGAGCAGTTCTTC
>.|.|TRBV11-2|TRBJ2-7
CASSLDWTAYEQYF
TGTGCCAGCAGCTTAGATTGGACAGCTTACGAGCAGTACTTC
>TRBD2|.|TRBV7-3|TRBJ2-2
CASSLERGSTGELFF
TGTGCCAGCAGCTTAGAGCGGGGGAGCACCGGGGAGCTGTTTTTT
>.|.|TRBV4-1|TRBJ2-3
CASSQEGGTSTQYF
TGCGCCAGCAGCCAAGAAGGCGGCACTTCGACGCAGTATTTT
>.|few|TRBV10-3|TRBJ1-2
CAISESTGTYLDGYTF
TGTGCCATCAGTGAGTCTACAGGTACCTATCTGGATGGCTACACCTTC
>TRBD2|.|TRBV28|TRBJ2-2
CASRGLAGAKSTNTGELFF
TGTGCCAGCAGGGGACTAGCGGGGGCCAAGAGTACGAACACCGGGGAGCTGTTTTTT
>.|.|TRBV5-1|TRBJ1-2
CASSLDIAYGYTF
TGCGCCAGCAGCTTAGACATCGCCTATGGCTACACCTTC
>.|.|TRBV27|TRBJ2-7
CASRVTGTYEQYF
TGTGCCAGCAGGGTGACAGGCACCTACGAGCAGTACTTC
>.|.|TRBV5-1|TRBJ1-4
CASSPGAGEFEEKLFF
TGCGCCAGCAGCCCCGGGGCAGGGGAATTCGAGGAAAAACTGTTTTTT
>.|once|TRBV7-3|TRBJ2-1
CASSLMAGTYNEQFF
TGTGCCAGCAGCTTGATGGCAGGGACCTACAATGAGCAGTTCTTC
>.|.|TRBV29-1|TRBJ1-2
CSDSYGYTF
TGCAGCGACAGCTATGGCTACACCTTC
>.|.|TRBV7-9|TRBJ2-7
CASSLAAAYEQYF
TGTGCCAGCAGCTTAGCGGCAGCCTACGAGCAGTACTTC
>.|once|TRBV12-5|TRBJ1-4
CASGSSRENEKLFF
TGTGCTAGTGGTTCCAGTAGGGAGAATGAAAAACTGTTTTTT
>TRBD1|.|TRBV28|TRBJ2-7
CASSIGTGGLIYEQYF
TGTGCCAGCAGTATCGGGACAGGGGGCTTGATCTACGAGCAGTACTTC
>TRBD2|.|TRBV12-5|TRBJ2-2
CASGSPSWREIPGELFF
TGTGCTAGTGGCAGCCCATCTTGGCGGGAGATCCCCGGGGAGCTGTTTTTT
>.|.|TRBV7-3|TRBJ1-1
CASSLGRENTEAFF
TGTGCCAGCAGCTTGGGGCGGGAGAACACTGAAGCTTTCTTT
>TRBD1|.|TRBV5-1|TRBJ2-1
CASSLEGQFGEQFF
TGCGCCAGCAGCTTGGAGGGACAGTTTGGTGAGCAGTTCTTC
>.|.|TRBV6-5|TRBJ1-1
CASRGREIQAFF
TGTGCCAGCAGGGGCAGGGAAATTCAAGCTTTCTTT
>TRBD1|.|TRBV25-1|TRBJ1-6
CASKDRGNLDNSPLHF
TGTGCCAGCAAAGACAGGGGAAATTTGGATAATTCACCCCTCCACTTT
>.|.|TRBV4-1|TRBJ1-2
CASSQEGAAGYGYTF
TGCGCCAGCAGCCAAGAAGGGGCAGCCGGCTATGGCTACACCTTC
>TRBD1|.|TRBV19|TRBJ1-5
CASSPRDRGNQPQHF
TGTGCCAGTAGTCCCCGGGACAGGGGAAATCAGCCCCAGCATTTT
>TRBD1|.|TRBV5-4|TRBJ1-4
CASSRKQGEGEKLFF
TGTGCCAGCAGCCGCAAACAGGGGGAGGGTGAAAAACTGTTTTTT
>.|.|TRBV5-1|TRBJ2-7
CASSLTQDRYEQYF
TGCGCCAGCAGCTTGACACAGGACCGTTACGAGCAGTACTTC
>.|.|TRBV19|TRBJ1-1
CASRPLGDITEAFF
TGTGCCAGTAGGCCCCTGGGCGACATCACTGAAGCTTTCTTT
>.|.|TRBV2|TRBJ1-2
CASTFQGRKAYGYTF
TGTGCCAGCACATTTCAGGGTCGCAAAGCTTATGGCTACACCTTC
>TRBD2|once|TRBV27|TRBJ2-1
CASSLRGLAGASSYNEQFF
TGTGCCAGCAGTTTAAGGGGACTAGCGGGGGCGAGCTCCTACAATGAGCAGTTCTTC
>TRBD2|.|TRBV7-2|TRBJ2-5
CASSLGLGKTQYF
TGTGCCAGCAGCCTGGGACTAGGGAAGACCCAGTACTTC
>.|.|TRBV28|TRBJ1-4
CASSSGARRLFF
TGTGCCAGCAGTTCGGGTGCCCGCCGTTTGTTTTTT
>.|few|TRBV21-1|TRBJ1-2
CASSGQGAYNYGYTF
TGTGCCAGCAGTGGACAGGGGGCGTATAACTATGGCTACACCTTC
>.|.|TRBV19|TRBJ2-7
CASSIDSDYEQYF
TGTGCCAGTAGTATAGACAGCGACTACGAGCAGTACTTC
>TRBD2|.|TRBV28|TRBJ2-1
CASSASGRFIASEQFF
TGTGCCAGCAGTGCTAGCGGGAGGTTCATAGCGAGTGAGCAGTTCTTC
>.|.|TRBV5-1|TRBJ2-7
CASSLAPDKYEQYF
TGCGCCAGCAGCTTGGCCCCAGACAAGTACGAGCAGTACTTC
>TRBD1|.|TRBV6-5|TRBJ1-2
CASEGGAGYTF
TGTGCCAGCGAAGGGGGCGCTGGCTACACCTTC
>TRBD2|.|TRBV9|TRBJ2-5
CASSVSGLAGARETQYF
TGTGCCAGCAGCGTGTCGGGACTAGCGGGAGCCAGGGAGACCCAGTACTTC
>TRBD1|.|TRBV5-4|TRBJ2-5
CASSPDRGRRETQYF
TGTGCCAGCAGCCCAGACAGGGGGCGCCGGGAGACCCAGTACTTC
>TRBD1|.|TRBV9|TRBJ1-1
CASSRQGAETEAFF
TGTGCCAGCAGTCGACAGGGGGCGGAAACTGAAGCTTTCTTT
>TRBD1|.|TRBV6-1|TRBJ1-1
CASSDRQGRNTEAFF
TGTGCCAGCAGTGATAGACAGGGAAGGAACACTGAAGCTTTCTTT
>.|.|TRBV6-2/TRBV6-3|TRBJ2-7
CASSGQSREQYF
TGTGCCAGCAGTGGACAGTCTCGTGAGCAGTACTTC
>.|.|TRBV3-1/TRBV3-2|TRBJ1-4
CASSLTRGYEKLFF
TGTGCCAGCAGCCTAACTCGGGGGTATGAAAAACTGTTTTTT
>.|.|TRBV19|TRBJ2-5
CASSFVREVEETQYF
TGTGCCAGTAGCTTCGTCAGGGAAGTCGAAGAGACCCAGTACTTC
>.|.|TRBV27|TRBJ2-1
CASSASSYGNEQFF
TGTGCCAGCAGTGCTAGCAGTTACGGCAATGAGCAGTTCTTC
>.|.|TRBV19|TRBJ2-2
CASSVRRLHTGELFF
TGTGCCAGTAGTGTCCGCCGACTACACACCGGGGAGCTGTTTTTT
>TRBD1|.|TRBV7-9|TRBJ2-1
CASSRDRGSYNEQFF
TGTGCCAGCAGCCGAGACAGGGGCTCCTACAATGAGCAGTTCTTC
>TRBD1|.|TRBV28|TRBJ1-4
CAILNRGTQKLFF
TGTGCCATTCTGAACAGGGGGACGCAAAAACTGTTTTTT
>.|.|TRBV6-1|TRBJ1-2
CASSEAAYGYTF
TGTGCCAGCAGTGAAGCAGCGTATGGCTACACCTTC